The present TCR beta chain was sequenced within a study of T cells after yellow fever vaccination. Germline-derived CDR1 and CDR2 are MNHNY and SVGAGI (reference sequence). Trimming cost V 8 bases and J 0 bases, with 10 bases left between them. This CDR3 is built from 13 residues. General study findings and limits: The secondary response showed a weaker magnitude and a faster peak, day 5 versus 15.

A single record per CDR3 protein comes from TCRdb applying MiXCR to the 5' RACE reads. The sample carries about 74,000 distinct CDR3 sequences, about 6.6% recorded once. This clonotype showed up many times. Its antigen remains unidentified. Here the sequenced sample was CD8+ T cells sorted from PBMCs, taken around 5 days after the first yellow fever vaccination. The chain uses TRBV6-6 and TRBJ1-1; TRBD1 is a possible D gene (5 bases). The clonotype originates from a man younger than 30 who received the YFV17D yellow fever vaccine. The CDR3 DNA sequence: TGTGCCAGCGGGGACTCGATGAACACTGAAGCTTTCTTT. Its protein product is CASGDSMNTEAFF.